One and the same sample provided the 5 T cell receptor beta chains below, sequenced in a study of T cell clonality in common variable immunodeficiency. Whole-study findings and limits: Fewer deletions and N-nucleotide insertions were reportedly seen in common variable immunodeficiency TCR beta sequences.

Their antigen targets remain unknown. The protocol was immunoSEQ multiplex PCR, while the TCRdb copy is restricted to in-frame clones and leaves out a portion. The sample contains around 32,000 clones, none of them singletons. The material sequenced was peripheral blood mononuclear cells. The receptors were sampled from a human donor with common variable immunodeficiency.

In its sample, this clone was seen many times. CDR3 region: CASSLQGDEQYF. The CDR3 DNA, read in part, is TGCGCCAGCAGCTTACAGGGTGACGAG. The rearrangement links TRBV5-1 to TRBJ2-7; the D gene is possibly TRBD1 (6 bases). The read halts 3 residues ahead of the CDR3 end, with the missing end drawn from the germline J gene. Germline values: CDR1 SGHRS, CDR2 YFSETQ. The CDR3 contains 12 residues. V was trimmed by 2 bases and J by 5 bases, leaving 8 bases between them.

This clone was detected many times. The read ends 3 residues before the CDR3 terminus; that terminus is restored from the germline J gene. V gene TRBV7-8 combines with J gene TRBJ2-4, with D unclear. Germline CDR1 reads SGHVS; CDR2 reads FQNEAQ. Trimming shortened V by 5 bases and J by 0 bases, and 8 bases separated the two germline ends. The CDR3 is 14 amino acids. CDR3 region: CASSPSSAKNIQYF. CDR3 DNA, as far as it was read: TGTGCCAGCAGCCCCTCGTCAGCCAAAAACATT.

This clone turned up a few times. The CDR3 bases that were read are TGTGCCAGCAGCCTTTATTTAACAGATACG. It specifies CASSLYLTDT. The CDR3 in its entirety is CASSLYLTDTQYF. The chain recombines TRBV11-2 with TRBJ2-3, with D unresolved. Coverage ceases 3 residues before the CDR3 finishes, and the germline J gene fills in the end. Per germline, CDR1 SGHAT and CDR2 FQNNGV. The germline V and J ends were trimmed by 5 bases and 3 bases, with 9 bases remaining between them. There are 13 residues in the CDR3.

About this clone: The CDR3 end lies 3 residues beyond the end of the read and is filled in from the germline J gene. V gene TRBV19 combines with J gene TRBJ2-2; no clear D gene. Germline loops: CDR1 LNHDA, CDR2 SQIVND (reference sequence). V was trimmed by 2 bases and J by 5 bases, leaving 6 bases between them. This CDR3 has 13 amino acids. The covered CDR3 bases are TGTGCCAGTAGTATATCCCCAACCGGGGAG. It encodes CASSISPTGE. The entire CDR3 protein reads CASSISPTGELFF.

Partial CDR3 DNA: TGTGCCACAAAGGGACAGTATGGCACTGAA. Translation: CATKGQYGTE. The entire CDR3 is CATKGQYGTEAFF. This chain connects TRBV19 to TRBJ1-1; 7 bases are shared with TRBD1. The read is 3 residues too short to cover the CDR3 end, so that end is filled in from the germline J gene. This CDR3 comprises 13 residues. Germline CDR1 LNHDA, CDR2 SQIVND (reference sequence). V was clipped by 10 bases and J by 4 bases; unmatched bases: 9.